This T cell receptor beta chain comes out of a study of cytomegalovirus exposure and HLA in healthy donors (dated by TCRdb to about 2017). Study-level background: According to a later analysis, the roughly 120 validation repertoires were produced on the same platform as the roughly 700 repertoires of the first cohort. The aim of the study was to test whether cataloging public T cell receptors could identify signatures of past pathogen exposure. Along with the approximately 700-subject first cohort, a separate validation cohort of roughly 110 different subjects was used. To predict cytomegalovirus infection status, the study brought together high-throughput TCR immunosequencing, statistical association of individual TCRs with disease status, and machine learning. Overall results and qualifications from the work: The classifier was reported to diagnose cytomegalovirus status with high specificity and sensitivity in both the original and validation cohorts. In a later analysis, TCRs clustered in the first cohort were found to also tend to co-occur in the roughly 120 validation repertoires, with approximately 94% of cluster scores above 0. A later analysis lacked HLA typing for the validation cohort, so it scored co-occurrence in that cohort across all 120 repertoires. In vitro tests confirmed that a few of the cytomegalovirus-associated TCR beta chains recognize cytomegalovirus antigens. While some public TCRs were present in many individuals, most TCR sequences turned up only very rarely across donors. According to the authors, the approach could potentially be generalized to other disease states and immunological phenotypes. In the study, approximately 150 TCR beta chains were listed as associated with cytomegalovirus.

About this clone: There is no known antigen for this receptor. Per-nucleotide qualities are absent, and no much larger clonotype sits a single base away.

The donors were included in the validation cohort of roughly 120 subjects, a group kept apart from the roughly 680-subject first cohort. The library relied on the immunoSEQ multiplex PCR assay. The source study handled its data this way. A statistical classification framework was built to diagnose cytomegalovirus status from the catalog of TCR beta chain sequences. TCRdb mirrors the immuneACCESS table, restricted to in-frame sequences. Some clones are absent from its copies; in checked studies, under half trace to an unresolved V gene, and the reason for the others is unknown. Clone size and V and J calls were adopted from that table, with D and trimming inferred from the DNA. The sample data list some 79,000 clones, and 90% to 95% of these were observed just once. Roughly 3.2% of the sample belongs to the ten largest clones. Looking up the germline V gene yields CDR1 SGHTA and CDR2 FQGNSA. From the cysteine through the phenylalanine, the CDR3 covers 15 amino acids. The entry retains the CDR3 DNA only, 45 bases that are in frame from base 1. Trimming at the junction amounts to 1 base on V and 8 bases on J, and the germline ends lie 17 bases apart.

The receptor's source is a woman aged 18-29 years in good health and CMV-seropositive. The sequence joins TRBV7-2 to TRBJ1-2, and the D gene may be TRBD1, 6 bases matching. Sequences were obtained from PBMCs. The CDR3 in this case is CASSLVSWAGDGYTF. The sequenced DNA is TGTGCCAGCAGCTTAGTAAGTTGGGCAGGGGACGGCTACACCTTC.